The TCR beta chain under discussion was sequenced for a study of blood T cells in healthy people across ages. Donors gave 8.5 to 10 milliliters of peripheral blood apiece. This clonotype was observed many times. Next came a second PCR, run for about 7 to 12 cycles, which used a sample-barcoded 5' primer along with a J-beta primer mix. Each of the samples gave a minimum of 2.5 million paired-end reads that contained CDR3. TCRdb passed the 5' RACE reads through MiXCR, listing each CDR3 protein once. The sample carries hundreds of thousands of distinct CDR3 sequences, roughly 32% recorded once. Sample: blood. The TCR comes from an elderly woman in good health.

The CDR3 sequence is CASSLSGPPPLHF. CDR3 bases: TGTGCCAGCAGCTTGTCGGGACCTCCACCCCTCCACTTT. The J gene is TRBJ1-6, the V gene TRBV5-5; TRBD1 is a possible D gene (5 bases). Trimming left V 1 base short and J 11 bases short, with 10 bases between. The germline gives CDR1 SGHKS, CDR2 YYEKEE (reference sequence). There are 13 residues in the CDR3.